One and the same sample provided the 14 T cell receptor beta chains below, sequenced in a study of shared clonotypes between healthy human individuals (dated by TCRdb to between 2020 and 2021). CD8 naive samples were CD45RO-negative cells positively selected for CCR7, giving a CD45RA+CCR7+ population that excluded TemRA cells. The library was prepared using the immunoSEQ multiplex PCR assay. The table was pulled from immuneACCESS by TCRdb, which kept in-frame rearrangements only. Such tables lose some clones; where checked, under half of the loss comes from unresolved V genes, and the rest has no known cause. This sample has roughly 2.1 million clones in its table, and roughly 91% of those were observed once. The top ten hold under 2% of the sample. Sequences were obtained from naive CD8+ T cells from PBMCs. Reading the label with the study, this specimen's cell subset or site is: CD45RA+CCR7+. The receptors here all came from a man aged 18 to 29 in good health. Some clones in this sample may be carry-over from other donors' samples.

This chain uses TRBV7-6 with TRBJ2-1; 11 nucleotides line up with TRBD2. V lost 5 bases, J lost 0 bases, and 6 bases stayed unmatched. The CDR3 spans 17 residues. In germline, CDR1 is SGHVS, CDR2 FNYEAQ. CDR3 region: CASSRTTSGSSYNEQFF. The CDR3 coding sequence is TGTGCCAGCAGCCGAACAACTAGCGGGAGCTCCTACAATGAGCAGTTCTTC.

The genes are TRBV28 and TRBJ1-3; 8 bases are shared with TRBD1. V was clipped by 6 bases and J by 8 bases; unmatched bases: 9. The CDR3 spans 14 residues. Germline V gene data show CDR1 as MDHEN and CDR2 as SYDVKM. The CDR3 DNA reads TGTGCCAGCAGGCTGGACAGGGTCGGGGACACCATATATTTT. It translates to CASRLDRVGDTIYF.

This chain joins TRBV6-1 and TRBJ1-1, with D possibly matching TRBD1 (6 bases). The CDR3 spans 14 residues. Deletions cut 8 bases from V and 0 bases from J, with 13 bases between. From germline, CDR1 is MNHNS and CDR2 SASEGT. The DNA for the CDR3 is TGTGCCAGCTCCTCGGGACATTTGAACACTGAAGCTTTCTTT. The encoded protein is CASSSGHLNTEAFF.

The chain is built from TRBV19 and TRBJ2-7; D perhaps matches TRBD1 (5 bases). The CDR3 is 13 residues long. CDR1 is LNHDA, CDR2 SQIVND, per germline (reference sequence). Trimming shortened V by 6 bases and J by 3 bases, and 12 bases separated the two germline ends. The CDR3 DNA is TGTGCCAGTAGCACGGACACCTTCTACGAGCAGTACTTC. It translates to CASSTDTFYEQYF. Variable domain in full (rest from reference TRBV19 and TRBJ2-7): DGGITQSPKYLFRKEGQNVTLSCEQNLNHDAMYWYRQDPGQGLRLIYYSQIVNDFQKGDIAEGYSVSREKKESFPLTVTSAQKNPTAFYLCASSTDTFYEQYFGPGTRLTVT.

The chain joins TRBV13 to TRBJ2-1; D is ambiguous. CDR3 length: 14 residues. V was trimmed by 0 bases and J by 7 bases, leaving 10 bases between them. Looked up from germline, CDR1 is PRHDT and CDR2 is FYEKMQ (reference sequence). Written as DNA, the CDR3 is TGTGCCAGCAGCTTAGGCGGAGCCCCAAATGAGCAGTTCTTC. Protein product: CASSLGGAPNEQFF.

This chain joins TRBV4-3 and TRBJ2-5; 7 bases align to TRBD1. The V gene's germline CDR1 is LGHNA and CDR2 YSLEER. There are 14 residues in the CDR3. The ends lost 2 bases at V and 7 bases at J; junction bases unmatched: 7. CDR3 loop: CASSQTGTARTQYF. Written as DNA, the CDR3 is TGCGCCAGCAGCCAAACCGGGACAGCCAGGACCCAGTACTTC.

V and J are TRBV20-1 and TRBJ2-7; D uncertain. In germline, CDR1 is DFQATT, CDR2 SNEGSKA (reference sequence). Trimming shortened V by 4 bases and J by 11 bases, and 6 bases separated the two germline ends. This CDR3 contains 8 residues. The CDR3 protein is CSATTEYF. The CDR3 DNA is TGCAGTGCTACAACGGAGTACTTC.

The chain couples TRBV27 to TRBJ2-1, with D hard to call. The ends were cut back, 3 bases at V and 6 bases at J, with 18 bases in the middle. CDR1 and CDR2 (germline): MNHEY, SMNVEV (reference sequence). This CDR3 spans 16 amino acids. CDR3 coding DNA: TGTGCCAGCAGTTTCATCCGGGCCAATGATATCAATGAGCAGTTCTTC. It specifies CASSFIRANDINEQFF.

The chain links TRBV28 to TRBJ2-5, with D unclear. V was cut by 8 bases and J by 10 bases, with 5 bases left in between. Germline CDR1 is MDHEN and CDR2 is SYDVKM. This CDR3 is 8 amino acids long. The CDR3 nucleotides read TGTGCCAGCGGCGACCAGTACTTC. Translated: CASGDQYF.

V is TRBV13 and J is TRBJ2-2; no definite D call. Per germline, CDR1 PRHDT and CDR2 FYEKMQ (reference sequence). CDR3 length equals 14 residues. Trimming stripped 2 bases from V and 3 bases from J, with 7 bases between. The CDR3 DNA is TGTGCCAGCAGCTTAAAAGCGTACACCGGGGAGCTGTTTTTT. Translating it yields CASSLKAYTGELFF.

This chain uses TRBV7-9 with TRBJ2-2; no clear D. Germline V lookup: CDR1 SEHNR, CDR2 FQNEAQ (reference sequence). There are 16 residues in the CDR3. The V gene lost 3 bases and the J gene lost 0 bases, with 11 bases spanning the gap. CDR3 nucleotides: TGTGCCAGCAGCTTCTTTCTCCGGGCGAACACCGGGGAGCTGTTTTTT. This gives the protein CASSFFLRANTGELFF.

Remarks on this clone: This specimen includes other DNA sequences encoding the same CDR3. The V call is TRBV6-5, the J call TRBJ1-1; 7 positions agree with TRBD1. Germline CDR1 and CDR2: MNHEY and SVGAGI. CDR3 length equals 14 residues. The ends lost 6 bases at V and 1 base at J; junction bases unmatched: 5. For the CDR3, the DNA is TGTGCCAGCAGCTACAGGACAGGGAACACTGAAGCTTTCTTT. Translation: CASSYRTGNTEAFF.

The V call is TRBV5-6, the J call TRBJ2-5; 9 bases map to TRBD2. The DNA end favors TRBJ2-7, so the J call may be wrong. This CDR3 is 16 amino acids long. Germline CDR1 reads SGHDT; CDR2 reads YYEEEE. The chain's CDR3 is CASSFFGTSGPYEQYF. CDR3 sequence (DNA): TGTGCCAGCAGCTTTTTTGGCACTAGCGGGCCCTACGAGCAGTACTTC.

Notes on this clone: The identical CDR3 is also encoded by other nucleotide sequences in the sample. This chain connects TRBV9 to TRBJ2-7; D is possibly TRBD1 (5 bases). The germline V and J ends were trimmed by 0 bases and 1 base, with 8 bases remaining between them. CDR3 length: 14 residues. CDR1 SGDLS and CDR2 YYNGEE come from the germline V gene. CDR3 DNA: TGTGCCAGCAGCGTAGGATCAGGGTCCTACGAGCAGTACTTC. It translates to CASSVGSGSYEQYF.